The 15 T cell receptor beta chains below come from one sample, sequenced in a study of beta chain features in type 1 diabetes. Study observations and caveats: Significant though moderate, a shortening of TCRB CDR3s appeared in all four CD4+ subsets of Type 1 diabetes patients.

These receptors' antigens are unknown. The whole isolated RNA underwent reverse transcription, so sequencing captured expressed TCRB transcripts. Produced via immunoSEQ multiplex PCR; TCRdb's table is partial and in-frame only. The data contain 600,000 or so clones, roughly 12% of them singletons. The sequencing input was naive CD4+ T cells from blood. These receptors originate from a man aged 25 to 45 with type 1 diabetes.

This clone was seen a few times. The chain links TRBV30 to TRBJ2-7, with 7 bases fitting TRBD2. This CDR3 comprises 16 residues. Germline lookup yields CDR1 GTSNPN and CDR2 SVGIG (reference sequence). The junction had 12 bases not matched to a gene; V was cut back by 0 bases and J by 4 bases. CDR3 region: CAWSVTWETGGYEQYF. The CDR3 DNA reads TGTGCCTGGAGTGTTACCTGGGAGACGGGGGGTTACGAGCAGTACTTC. Using reference TRBV30 and TRBJ2-7 for the parts outside the CDR3, the full variable domain is SQTIHQWPATLVQPVGSPLSLECTVEGTSNPNLYWYRQAAGRGLQLLFYSVGIGQISSEVPQNLSASRPQDRQFILSSKKLLLSDSGFYLCAWSVTWETGGYEQYFGPGTRLTVT.

The CDR3 is CASSFRSNEKLFF. The CDR3 DNA sequence: TGTGCCAGCAGCTTTAGGTCTAATGAAAAACTGTTTTTT. The gene calls are TRBV7-2 and TRBJ1-4; D is ambiguous. Per germline, CDR1 SGHTA and CDR2 FQGNSA. The germline V and J ends were trimmed by 3 bases and 3 bases, with 5 bases remaining between them. The CDR3 length is 13 residues.

This clone occurred a few times. V usage is TRBV27 and J usage is TRBJ1-5; no definite D call. Trimming stripped 5 bases from V and 6 bases from J, with 8 bases between. Per germline, CDR1 MNHEY and CDR2 SMNVEV (reference sequence). This CDR3 comprises 12 residues. CDR3 loop: CASSHPGQPQHF. The CDR3 DNA is TGTGCCAGCAGTCATCCGGGTCAGCCCCAGCATTTT.

V usage is TRBV5-4 and J usage is TRBJ1-1; possibly TRBD1 for D (6 bases). Germline CDR1 and CDR2: SGHNT and YYREEE (reference sequence). The CDR3 contains 15 residues. Trimming took 3 bases from V and 2 from J, leaving 14 bases between them. CDR3 nucleotides: TGTGCCAGCAGCTACGAGACAGGCCGAAACACTGAAGCTTTCTTT. This gives the protein CASSYETGRNTEAFF.

The rearrangement links TRBV29-1 to TRBJ2-2; 10 bases are shared with TRBD1. The CDR3 loop spans 15 amino acids. V lost 5 bases and J lost 5; bases outside the gene matches: 8. Germline-derived CDR1 and CDR2 are SQVTM and ANQGSEA. CDR3 region: CSVLDRGRGTGELFF. DNA for the CDR3: TGCAGCGTTCTAGACAGGGGGCGAGGGACCGGGGAGCTGTTTTTT.

This clone was observed a few times. CDR3: CASSLIGTSYDEQYF. The CDR3, as DNA: TGTGCCAGCAGCTTAATTGGGACTAGTTATGACGAGCAGTACTTC. The gene calls are TRBV7-2 and TRBJ2-7; 8 nucleotides agree with TRBD2. The germline V gene encodes CDR1 SGHTA and CDR2 FQGNSA. The ends lost 2 bases at V and 5 bases at J; junction bases unmatched: 8. CDR3 length: 15 amino acids.

Points on this clone: The same CDR3 is also encoded by other DNA sequences in this sample. The chain joins TRBV9 to TRBJ2-2; no reliable D call. Germline V gives CDR1 SGDLS, CDR2 YYNGEE. With 0 bases removed from V and 0 bases from J, the gap between germline ends came to 3 bases. CDR3 length: 14 amino acids. The CDR3 spells CASSVAPNTGELFF. CDR3 DNA: TGTGCCAGCAGCGTAGCTCCGAACACCGGGGAGCTGTTTTTT.

A few counts support this clone. This chain connects TRBV29-1 to TRBJ2-7; D call uncertain. The CDR3 length is 13 residues. V was clipped by 4 bases and J by 0 bases, with 10 bases between them. Germline CDR1 reads SQVTM; CDR2 reads ANQGSEA. The DNA of the CDR3 is TGCAGCGTTGGCAGGCCCTTCTCCTACGAGCAGTACTTC. It specifies CSVGRPFSYEQYF.

In this sample, this clone turned up a few times. V is TRBV7-2 and J is TRBJ1-5; 7 bases are shared with TRBD1. Trimming at V came to 0 bases and at J to 6 bases, leaving 5 bases not matched to a gene. The CDR3 spans 15 residues. CDR1 SGHTA and CDR2 FQGNSA come from the germline V gene. CDR3 loop: CASSLATGSRQPQHF. CDR3 nucleotides: TGTGCCAGCAGCTTAGCGACAGGGAGTCGTCAGCCCCAGCATTTT. Filled out from reference TRBV7-2 and TRBJ1-5, the complete variable domain reads GAGVSQSPSNKVTEKGKDVELRCDPISGHTALYWYRQSLGQGLEFLIYFQGNSAPDKSGLPSDRFSAERTGGSVSTLTIQRTQQEDSAVYLCASSLATGSRQPQHFGDGTRLSIL.

V and J are TRBV4-2 and TRBJ1-1; 7 bases map to TRBD1. Germline V gene data show CDR1 as LGHNA and CDR2 as YNFKEQ. The V and J ends lost 2 bases and 5 bases, in that order; junction bases with no gene match: 2. CDR3 length: 13 amino acids. The CDR3, as DNA: TGTGCCAGCAGCCAAATACAGGGGACTGAAGCTTTCTTT. Amino acids: CASSQIQGTEAFF.

This clone was counted a few times. This chain uses TRBV28 with TRBJ1-4; D remains ambiguous. Germline-derived CDR1 and CDR2 are MDHEN and SYDVKM. The CDR3 spans 15 residues. V was pared by 7 bases and J by 7 bases, with 19 bases between. CDR3 in amino acids: CASTDLGEDREKLFF. The CDR3 bases are TGTGCCAGCACTGATCTTGGAGAGGATCGTGAAAAACTGTTTTTT.

There are a few counts of this clone. The rearrangement uses TRBV7-6 and TRBJ2-7; 8 bases fit TRBD2. CDR1 and CDR2 (germline): SGHVS, FNYEAQ. The ends lost 5 bases at V and 7 bases at J; junction bases unmatched: 10. The CDR3 totals 14 residues. The CDR3 region is CASSRGGPVGEQYF. Written as DNA, the CDR3 is TGTGCCAGCAGCCGCGGGGGGCCCGTCGGGGAGCAGTACTTC.

The chain joins TRBV7-8 to TRBJ2-1; D is uncertain. Germline assignment: CDR1 SGHVS and CDR2 FQNEAQ. Trimming left V 2 bases short and J 9 bases short, with 17 bases between. CDR3 size: 15 residues. CDR3 sequence: CASSLMSIESAEQFF. The CDR3 DNA follows: TGTGCCAGCAGCTTAATGTCGATAGAGTCGGCTGAGCAGTTCTTC.

There are a few counts of this clone. This CDR3 is CASSSRRSSTSGIYEQYF. CDR3 DNA sequence: TGTGCCAGCAGCTCCCGTCGTTCAAGTACTAGCGGGATCTACGAGCAGTACTTC. The gene calls are TRBV7-9 and TRBJ2-7, with 10 bases aligning to TRBD2. Germline V gene data show CDR1 as SEHNR and CDR2 as FQNEAQ (reference sequence). There are 18 residues in the CDR3. With 4 bases clipped from V and 3 bases from J, the junction kept 15 bases outside the gene matches. The entire variable domain, with the rest obtained from reference TRBV7-9 and TRBJ2-7, is as follows: DTGVSQNPRHKITKRGQNVTFRCDPISEHNRLYWYRQTLGQGPEFLTYFQNEAQLEKSRLLSDRFSAERPKGSFSTLEIQRTEQGDSAMYLCASSSRRSSTSGIYEQYFGPGTRLTVT.

This clone was picked up a small number of times. V gene TRBV12-5 combines with J gene TRBJ2-1, with TRBD2 matching 9 bases. Unmatched junction bases numbered 6, after V lost 5 bases and J lost 4 bases. This CDR3 region has 15 residues. Germline V gene sequence: CDR1 LGHNT, CDR2 FRNRAP. The CDR3 bases are TGTGCTAGTGGTCGCGGGACTAGCAGATACAATGAGCAGTTCTTC. It translates to CASGRGTSRYNEQFF.